The 8 T cell receptor beta chains listed next were all sequenced from one sample in a study of a mutant IDH1 vaccine in newly diagnosed glioma. The data were produced by immunoSEQ multiplex PCR, yet TCRdb's version contains in-frame clones alone and is incomplete. The sample holds under 150,000 clones, roughly 88% seen once. The time point: week 11, during vaccination. One vaccine dose held 300 ug of mutant IDH1 20-mer peptide and came with topical imiquimod. These receptors lack a known antigen. The source was PBMCs, collected from a glioma patient whose treatment included an IDH1 peptide vaccine. The origin of the receptors is a woman between 45 and 60 years old with glioma.

For this clone: The same CDR3 also results from other DNA sequences found in this sample. The gene calls are TRBV7-8 and TRBJ1-1; the match to TRBD1 covers 8 bases. Trimming at V came to 5 bases and at J to 4 bases, leaving 3 bases not matched to a gene. Germline V gives CDR1 SGHVS, CDR2 FQNEAQ. The length of the CDR3 is 13 residues. The CDR3 protein is CASSQDRATEAFF. The CDR3 nucleotides are TGTGCCAGCAGCCAGGACAGGGCCACTGAAGCTTTCTTT.

The chain combines TRBV27 with TRBJ1-6; 7 bases match TRBD1. The length of the CDR3 is 14 residues. V shed 3 bases, J shed 7 bases, and the junction held 3 bases outside the gene matches. The germline V gene has CDR1 MNHEY and CDR2 SMNVEV (reference sequence). CDR3: CASSFRDRNSPLHF. CDR3 nucleotides: TGTGCCAGCAGTTTCCGGGACAGAAATTCACCCCTCCACTTT.

V gene TRBV11-2 combines with J gene TRBJ2-7, with D possibly being TRBD2 (5 bases). Germline CDR1 and CDR2: SGHAT and FQNNGV. The CDR3 extends over 14 amino acids. Trimming removed 2 bases from V and 3 bases from J, with 11 bases in between. The CDR3 loop reads CASSLSGVFYEQYF. CDR3 coding DNA: TGTGCCAGCAGCTTATCCGGGGTTTTCTACGAGCAGTACTTC.

This sequence joins TRBV9 and TRBJ2-5, with D possibly matching TRBD1 (6 bases). V shed 2 bases and J shed 2 bases, with 13 bases lying between them. This CDR3 region has 15 residues. The germline V gene encodes CDR1 SGDLS and CDR2 YYNGEE. The CDR3, as DNA: TGTGCCAGCAGCGTGGCAGGGGCCCCACAAGAGACCCAGTACTTC. Translating gives CASSVAGAPQETQYF.

This chain links TRBV4-1 with TRBJ2-3; 8 nucleotides match TRBD2. Germline CDR1 MGHRA, CDR2 YSYEKL. The CDR3 spans 18 residues. The V gene end was trimmed by 3 bases and the J gene end by 0 bases; junction bases not matched to a gene: 11. CDR3 DNA: TGCGCCAGCAGCCACATTAAGCGGGAGAGGGCTAGCACAGATACGCAGTATTTT. Its protein product is CASSHIKRERASTDTQYF.

This rearrangement joins TRBV27 to TRBJ2-7, with 8 bases that match TRBD1. CDR3 size: 16 residues. Germline V CDR1 and CDR2: MNHEY, SMNVEV (reference sequence). The V and J ends lost 0 bases and 5 bases, in that order; junction bases with no gene match: 9. DNA of the CDR3: TGTGCCAGCAGTTTATCCCCCGGGACAGGAGTTGACGAGCAGTACTTC. Protein: CASSLSPGTGVDEQYF.

This chain connects TRBV10-2 to TRBJ2-2, with 9 bases matching TRBD1. Per the germline V gene, CDR1 is WSHSY and CDR2 is SAAADI. The junction had 7 bases not matched to a gene; V was cut back by 10 bases and J by 7 bases. The CDR3 has 13 amino acids. CDR3 sequence reads: CANRDRVNGELFF. The CDR3 coding sequence is TGCGCCAACCGGGACAGGGTGAACGGGGAGCTGTTTTTT.

This sequence joins TRBV5-8 and TRBJ2-5; D gene unclear. Trimming stripped 3 bases from V and 0 bases from J, with 12 bases between. Germline values: CDR1 SGHTS, CDR2 YDEGEE. This CDR3 has 15 amino acids. CDR3 amino acids: CASSYTSGYQETQYF. The CDR3 DNA is TGTGCCAGCAGCTATACCTCAGGTTACCAAGAGACCCAGTACTTC.